Listed here is a single T cell receptor beta chain. The antigen remains undetermined. Trimming removed 0 bases at V and 8 bases at J, with 17 bases between. The CDR3 contains 16 residues. Germline V gives CDR1 SGDLS, CDR2 YYNGEE. This specimen comes from a study of T cell responses to AZD1222 COVID-19 vaccine. Study-wide results and limits: The study found vaccine-associated CD4 TCRs spanning spike, dominant at 160-218 and 743-854. Clonal diversity was possibly underestimated, and white British individuals and females predominated among donors.

Profiling relied on immunoSEQ multiplex PCR, and the TCRdb table lists in-frame clones only, not all of them. The table lists 100,000 to 150,000 clones, around 90% of them singletons. The TCR sequence derives from an adult in good health. The material was peripheral blood, obtained on day 0 of MenACWY control vaccination. V usage is TRBV9 and J usage is TRBJ1-4; D is undetermined. The CDR3 loop reads CASSVGNTVVGEKLFF. The DNA of the CDR3 is TGTGCCAGCAGCGTAGGGAACACAGTAGTAGGCGAAAAACTGTTTTTT.